This TCR beta chain is from a study of T cells in Graves' hyperthyroidism and ophthalmopathy. This clonotype was detected ten times or more. What it recognizes is unknown. The study's findings and limits: Through a model of 13 V-J features, ophthalmopathy was separated from stable hyperthyroidism. Ophthalmopathy prediction by the model preceded onset by a median approximately 6.9 months.

This sample holds PBMCs from approximately 9 ml fresh peripheral blood. Amplified TCR beta CDR3 regions came from RNA transcripts. HTBI primers were used for first-round RT-PCR of the TCR CDR3. TCRdb called the multiplex PCR reads again in MiXCR, with one record for every CDR3 protein. The table records hundreds of thousands of distinct CDR3 sequences, 12% to 15% of them present only once. The TCR originated in a woman aged 40 to 50 with Graves' hyperthyroidism. The material sequenced was blood.

CDR3: CASSQEGGTYEQYF. The CDR3 DNA follows: TGTGCCAGCAGCCAAGAGGGTGGTACCTACGAGCAGTACTTC. The J gene is TRBJ2-7, the V gene TRBV3-1; D unclear. Trimming took off 0 bases at V and 2 bases at J, with 8 bases between the two ends. CDR1 LGHDT and CDR2 YNNKEL come from the germline V gene (reference sequence). This CDR3 has 14 residues.